Each of the 15 T cell receptor beta chains below was sequenced from the same sample in a study of cytomegalovirus exposure and HLA in healthy donors (dated by TCRdb to 2015 to 2018). The library was made by the immunoSEQ multiplex PCR assay. The multiplex PCR relied on a mix of 60 forward primers for TCR Vbeta segments and 13 reverse primers for TCR Jbeta segments. The clones in this table, taken by TCRdb from immuneACCESS, are in-frame only. Not every clone is retained; where verified, under half of the shortfall comes from an unresolved V gene, and the cause of the rest is unknown. Counted in this sample were about 160,000 clones; less than 90% of them appeared once. The ten largest clones capture under 2% of the sample. The specimen sequenced was PBMCs. These receptors originate from a woman between 18 and 29 years old in good health and CMV-seronegative.

The chain combines TRBV2 with TRBJ2-6; 9 nucleotides align to TRBD2. The CDR3 length is 19 residues. Germline CDR1 is SNHLY and CDR2 is FYNNEI. J was trimmed by 0 bases and V by 7 bases; bases with no gene match: 13. The CDR3 DNA reads TGTGCCAGCACCTCTCTCGCCAGCGGGAGGACCTCTGGGGCCAACGTCCTGACTTTC. This encodes CASTSLASGRTSGANVLTF.

The chain carries TRBV19 and TRBJ1-5, with 7 bases aligning to TRBD1. This CDR3 spans 15 amino acids. The junction had 4 bases not matched to a gene; V was cut back by 5 bases and J by 0 bases. The germline V gene has CDR1 LNHDA and CDR2 SQIVND (reference sequence). The CDR3 here is CASSPTGYSNQPQHF. The CDR3 DNA reads as TGTGCCAGTAGTCCGACAGGGTATAGCAATCAGCCCCAGCATTTT.

The CDR3 loop reads CASSYSGVTGELFF. The DNA of the CDR3 is TGTGCCAGCAGTTATAGCGGGGTCACCGGGGAGCTGTTTTTT. The chain joins TRBV9 to TRBJ2-2; 8 nucleotides match TRBD2. The germline gives CDR1 SGDLS, CDR2 YYNGEE. There are 14 residues in the CDR3. Trimming removed 5 bases from V and 4 bases from J; junction bases left unmatched: 4.

The chain joins TRBV28 to TRBJ2-1, with D maybe TRBD1 (6 bases). Trimming stripped 6 bases from V and 7 bases from J, with 22 bases between. Germline V lookup: CDR1 MDHEN, CDR2 SYDVKM. The CDR3 runs 16 residues. CDR3 protein: CASRGGALGTTNEQFF. CDR3 nucleotides: TGTGCCAGCAGGGGTGGGGCACTCGGGACAACGAATGAGCAGTTCTTC.

The chain recombines TRBV7-2 with TRBJ1-2; the D is unclear. The CDR3 is made up of 13 amino acids. V shed 5 bases and J shed 8 bases, with 15 bases lying between them. Looked up from germline, CDR1 is SGHTA and CDR2 is FQGNSA. The CDR3 sequence: CASSPSPGRGYTF. CDR3 DNA sequence: TGTGCCAGCAGCCCTAGCCCTGGTCGGGGCTACACCTTC.

The J gene is TRBJ1-2, the V gene TRBV10-3; D uncertain. This CDR3 contains 16 residues. Between the trimmed V and J ends, which lost 4 bases and 0 bases, there was a span of 15 bases. Germline lookup yields CDR1 ENHRY and CDR2 SYGVKD. CDR3 amino acids: CAISVENTLANYGYTF. The DNA of the CDR3 is TGTGCCATCAGTGTTGAGAATACCCTAGCTAACTATGGCTACACCTTC.

This clone is a singleton in its sample. V and J are TRBV10-1 and TRBJ2-5, with 7 positions matching TRBD1. The V gene end was trimmed by 3 bases and the J gene end by 4 bases; junction bases not matched to a gene: 2. The CDR3 has 13 residues. CDR1 is WNHNN and CDR2 is SYGVQD in the germline V gene (reference sequence). The CDR3 DNA sequence: TGCGCCAGCAGTGAAGGGGGCACAGAGACCCAGTACTTC. It codes for CASSEGGTETQYF.

The chain links TRBV6-5 to TRBJ2-7; 8 bases agree with TRBD1. The V gene's germline CDR1 is MNHEY and CDR2 SVGAGI. The V and J ends lost 2 bases and 2 bases, in that order; junction bases with no gene match: 5. CDR3 size: 15 residues. The CDR3 DNA follows: TGTGCCAGCAGTTACCAACCGGGACAGGCCTACGAGCAGTACTTC. Amino acid sequence: CASSYQPGQAYEQYF.

The chain carries TRBV7-3 and TRBJ2-3; TRBD2 agrees at 13 bases. Trimming removed 2 bases from V and 8 bases from J; junction bases left unmatched: 13. The germline CDR1 and CDR2 sequences are SGHTA and FQGTGA. The CDR3 is 18 residues long. For the CDR3, the DNA is TGTGCCAGCAGCTTAGGGCCAGGACTAGCGGGAGTTGGGGGTACGCAGTATTTT. Its protein is CASSLGPGLAGVGGTQYF. The whole variable domain, filled in from reference TRBV7-3 and TRBJ2-3, reads GAGVSQTPSNKVTEKGKYVELRCDPISGHTALYWYRQSLGQGPEFLIYFQGTGAADDSGLPNDRFFAVRPEGSVSTLKIQRTERGDSAVYLCASSLGPGLAGVGGTQYFGPGTRLTVL.

The chain employs TRBV30 and TRBJ1-1; 8 bases fit TRBD1. The length of the CDR3 is 13 residues. The ends lost 1 base at V and 4 bases at J; junction bases unmatched: 2. Germline CDR1 GTSNPN, CDR2 SVGIG (reference sequence). The CDR3 is CAWSGQGFTEAFF. The CDR3, as DNA: TGTGCCTGGAGTGGACAGGGGTTCACTGAAGCTTTCTTT.

The chain couples TRBV19 to TRBJ1-2; TRBD1 is a possible D gene (5 bases). The germline V gene encodes CDR1 LNHDA and CDR2 SQIVND (reference sequence). This CDR3 comprises 15 residues. Trimming left V 2 bases short and J 3 bases short, with 13 bases between. This CDR3 reads CASSILPGGDYGYTF. The CDR3 DNA reads as TGTGCCAGTAGTATACTCCCGGGGGGGGACTATGGCTACACCTTC.

This sequence joins TRBV7-8 and TRBJ1-5; D is perhaps TRBD1 (5 bases). CDR3 size: 15 residues. V lost 2 bases and J 6 bases, leaving 14 bases between the germline ends. CDR1 SGHVS and CDR2 FQNEAQ come from the germline V gene. CDR3 amino acids: CASSLTQSGVQPQHF. DNA of the CDR3: TGTGCCAGCAGCTTAACCCAATCGGGGGTTCAGCCCCAGCATTTT.

The gene calls are TRBV5-1 and TRBJ2-1; 10 bases line up with TRBD2. The CDR3 spans 15 residues. Germline V gives CDR1 SGHRS, CDR2 YFSETQ. With V trimmed by 4 bases and J by 6 bases, 7 bases remained unmatched. CDR3 DNA sequence: TGCGCCAGCAGCAGAACTAGCGGGGACGGCAATGAGCAGTTCTTC. This sequence encodes CASSRTSGDGNEQFF.

The chain uses TRBV10-3 and TRBJ1-3; 8 bases map to TRBD1. The trim removed 0 bases at V and 0 bases at J, leaving 4 bases unmatched. CDR1 is ENHRY and CDR2 is SYGVKD in the germline V gene. This CDR3 is 17 amino acids long. CDR3 nucleotides: TGTGCCATCAGTGAGTCAGGGACAGGCCTCTCTGGAAACACCATATATTTT. It encodes CAISESGTGLSGNTIYF.

This clone was found a few times. The chain uses TRBV11-3 and TRBJ2-1; tentatively, D is TRBD2 (6 bases). This CDR3 region has 15 residues. V lost 5 bases to trimming and J lost 10 bases, with 21 bases between them. Germline V gives CDR1 SGHNT, CDR2 YENEEA. CDR3 nucleotide sequence: TGTGCCAGCAGCGGGGGGATATCGGAGGACGGGGAGCAGTTCTTC. Translation gives CASSGGISEDGEQFF.